This TCR beta chain was identified during a study of cytomegalovirus exposure and HLA in healthy donors. 13 Jbeta primers and 60 Vbeta primers were used for the PCR. Some clones are missing from TCRdb's copy, which holds only in-frame ones; the method was immunoSEQ multiplex PCR. The table includes about 160,000 clones, 80% to 85% detected once. The CDR3 runs 15 residues. V lost 4 bases and J lost 7, with 17 bases in between. Per the germline V gene, CDR1 is MGHRA and CDR2 is YSYEKL. The TCR comes from a male donor in good health and CMV-seropositive. The chain carries TRBV4-1 and TRBJ1-5; D uncertain. What was sequenced was PBMCs. The CDR3 sequence: CASSLQPSSDQPQHF. The CDR3 region has the DNA TGCGCCAGCAGCCTCCAACCCAGTAGCGACCAGCCCCAGCATTTT.